A single sample gave rise to the 18 T cell receptor beta chains below, sequenced in a study of T cell changes during pregnancy in multiple sclerosis. Some clones are missing from TCRdb's copy, which holds only in-frame ones; the method was immunoSEQ multiplex PCR. The profile shows under 85,000 clones, under 90% of them singletons. The specimen comprised peripheral blood, sampled after pregnancy. The receptors come from a female donor in good health, enrolled as a control in a pregnancy study.

The chain employs TRBV9 and TRBJ2-7; 7 bases fit TRBD2. CDR3 length equals 15 residues. CDR1 and CDR2 from the germline V gene are SGDLS and YYNGEE. V shed 0 bases, J shed 4 bases, and the junction held 7 bases outside the gene matches. Here the CDR3 reads CASSVGGGSGYEQYF. DNA of the CDR3: TGTGCCAGCAGCGTAGGGGGCGGGAGCGGGTACGAGCAGTACTTC.

V gene TRBV7-2 combines with J gene TRBJ1-5, with D possibly TRBD1 on 5 matching bases. Germline V gives CDR1 SGHTA, CDR2 FQGNSA. V dropped 1 base and J dropped 9 bases, with 10 bases sitting between them. The CDR3 is 13 amino acids. CDR3 in amino acids: CASSLGGGSPQHF. The CDR3 DNA sequence: TGTGCCAGCAGCTTAGGGGGGGGTTCGCCCCAGCATTTT.

V usage is TRBV5-1 and J usage is TRBJ1-1; 9 positions match TRBD1. CDR3 length: 15 residues. CDR1 is SGHRS and CDR2 is YFSETQ in the germline V gene. With V trimmed by 4 bases and J by 3 bases, 7 bases remained unmatched. The CDR3 sequence: CASSPGQGMDTEAFF. CDR3 nucleotide sequence: TGCGCCAGCAGCCCCGGACAGGGGATGGACACTGAAGCTTTCTTT.

The V call is TRBV7-9, the J call TRBJ2-7; 13 bases fit TRBD2. Germline V lookup: CDR1 SEHNR, CDR2 FQNEAQ (reference sequence). Germline trimming cut 2 bases from V and 13 bases from J; bases unmatched to any gene: 2. The CDR3 is made up of 12 amino acids. In DNA form, the CDR3 reads TGTGCCAGCAGCTTAACTAGCGGGAGGGGATACTTC. Translation: CASSLTSGRGYF.

The chain employs TRBV5-1 and TRBJ2-7, with D uncertain. Trimming took 4 bases from V and 5 from J, leaving 19 bases between them. Germline V gives CDR1 SGHRS, CDR2 YFSETQ. CDR3 length equals 15 residues. CDR3 protein: CASSPPGQDFHEQYF. The CDR3 coding sequence is TGCGCCAGCAGCCCGCCTGGGCAGGATTTCCACGAGCAGTACTTC.

The sample holds a few counts of this clone. The rearrangement uses TRBV19 and TRBJ1-6; tentatively, D is TRBD1 (5 bases). Germline V lookup: CDR1 LNHDA, CDR2 SQIVND (reference sequence). This CDR3 is 14 amino acids long. Trimming removed 6 bases from V and 14 bases from J, with 20 bases in between. The CDR3 here is CASRTPGSATALHF. The CDR3 nucleotides read TGTGCCAGTAGGACCCCAGGGTCCGCTACGGCCCTCCACTTT.

The chain has TRBV7-9 and TRBJ1-2; 7 bases are shared with TRBD1. Per the germline V gene, CDR1 is SEHNR and CDR2 is FQNEAQ (reference sequence). J lost 4 bases, V lost 4 bases, and 3 bases had no gene match. The CDR3 spans 13 residues. CDR3 sequence reads: CASSYRDSYGYTF. The CDR3 DNA reads as TGTGCCAGCAGCTACCGGGACAGCTATGGCTACACCTTC.

This sequence joins TRBV15 and TRBJ2-7, with D tentatively TRBD1 (6 bases). The V end was cut by 2 bases, the J end by 5 bases, with 7 bases between. In germline, CDR1 is LNHNV, CDR2 YYDKDF (reference sequence). The CDR3 is made up of 12 amino acids. CDR3 in amino acids: CATSRPGDEQYF. CDR3 bases: TGTGCCACCAGCAGACCAGGGGACGAGCAGTACTTC.

The CDR3 region is CSVVVRGAPYEQYF. CDR3 sequence (DNA): TGCAGCGTTGTGGTGCGGGGGGCTCCCTACGAGCAGTACTTC. The chain combines TRBV29-1 with TRBJ2-7; the match to TRBD2 covers 8 bases. Per the germline V gene, CDR1 is SQVTM and CDR2 is ANQGSEA. The J segment lost 2 bases and the V segment lost 4 bases, leaving 7 bases of the junction unmatched. The CDR3 covers 14 residues.

V usage is TRBV19 and J usage is TRBJ2-2; 7 nucleotides align to TRBD2. The germline gives CDR1 LNHDA, CDR2 SQIVND (reference sequence). The ends lost 8 bases at V and 0 bases at J; junction bases unmatched: 3. There are 14 residues in the CDR3. The CDR3 reads CASGGDANTGELFF. In nucleotides, the CDR3 is TGTGCCAGTGGGGGGGACGCGAACACCGGGGAGCTGTTTTTT.

This clone has more than one count but fewer than ten. This chain joins TRBV2 and TRBJ1-2; D remains unclear. The V and J ends lost 3 bases and 0 bases respectively, with 5 bases between them. The CDR3 spans 13 residues. CDR1 and CDR2 (germline): SNHLY, FYNNEI. The CDR3 nucleotides read TGTGCCAGCAGTGAGGGCACTAACTATGGCTACACCTTC. Protein product: CASSEGTNYGYTF.

This clone was detected once. CDR3 sequence reads: CASSLGGGLYEQYF. CDR3 nucleotide sequence: TGTGCCAGCAGCTTAGGAGGGGGCCTGTACGAGCAGTACTTC. The gene calls are TRBV11-3 and TRBJ2-7, with 7 bases lining up with TRBD1. CDR3 length: 14 amino acids. CDR1 and CDR2 from the germline V gene are SGHNT and YENEEA. V lost 1 base to trimming and J lost 4 bases; unmatched junction nucleotides: 4.

The V gene is TRBV2, the J gene TRBJ1-1; 9 positions match TRBD1. Per the germline V gene, CDR1 is SNHLY and CDR2 is FYNNEI. CDR3 length: 17 amino acids. V lost 4 bases to trimming and J lost 3 bases; unmatched junction nucleotides: 12. The CDR3 DNA is TGTGCCAGCAGTGTTATTACAGGGGGCCGAGGGGACACTGAAGCTTTCTTT. It encodes CASSVITGGRGDTEAFF.

This chain uses TRBV6-4 with TRBJ2-6; tentative D call: TRBD1 (6 bases). Trimming removed 0 bases at V and 0 bases at J, with 6 bases between. Germline V CDR1 and CDR2: MRHNA, SNTAGT. This CDR3 comprises 16 residues. The CDR3 DNA sequence: TGTGCCAGCAGTGACTCAGGGGGCTCTGGGGCCAACGTCCTGACTTTC. Residues: CASSDSGGSGANVLTF.

V is TRBV4-1 and J is TRBJ2-7, with 8 bases fitting TRBD2. The CDR3 sequence is 16 residues long. The V gene end was trimmed by 1 base and the J gene end by 0 bases; junction bases not matched to a gene: 5. Germline V CDR1 and CDR2: MGHRA, YSYEKL. CDR3 coding DNA: TGCGCCAGCAGCCAAGGGCTAGCGGGCAGCTCCTACGAGCAGTACTTC. Its protein is CASSQGLAGSSYEQYF.

The genes are TRBV5-8 and TRBJ2-7, with 7 bases that match TRBD1. Losses at the gene ends were 4 bases for V and 6 bases for J; bases not matched to a gene: 7. The length of the CDR3 is 13 residues. The germline gives CDR1 SGHTS, CDR2 YDEGEE. CDR3 in amino acids: CASSLGQTLEQYF. As DNA, the CDR3 is TGTGCCAGCAGCCTGGGACAGACCCTCGAGCAGTACTTC. Full variable domain (remainder filled in from reference TRBV5-8 and TRBJ2-7): EAGVTQSPTHLIKTRGQQATLRCSPISGHTSVYWYQQALGLGLQFLLWYDEGEERNRGNFPPRFSGRQFPNYSSELNVNALELEDSALYLCASSLGQTLEQYFGPGTRLTVT.

This chain uses TRBV6-1 with TRBJ2-1, with 10 bases aligning to TRBD2. The germline gives CDR1 MNHNS, CDR2 SASEGT. The CDR3 consists of 16 residues. V was clipped by 3 bases and J by 0 bases; unmatched bases: 2. The CDR3 protein is CASSESSGSSYNEQFF. The CDR3 bases are TGTGCCAGCAGTGAGTCTAGCGGGAGCTCCTACAATGAGCAGTTCTTC.

The genes are TRBV14 and TRBJ1-2, with TRBD1 as a possible D gene (5 bases). V gave up 1 base and J gave up 2 bases, with 11 bases separating them. CDR3 length equals 15 residues. Germline V CDR1 and CDR2: SGHDN, FVKESK. In DNA form, the CDR3 reads TGTGCCAGCAGCCAAGTCACAGGTTGGAACTATGGCTACACCTTC. Translation gives CASSQVTGWNYGYTF.